The rows below give T cell receptor beta chains drawn from one sample of a study of blood T cell repertoires in COVID-19. The repertoire was sequenced with immunoSEQ multiplex PCR; TCRdb's copy has only in-frame clones and lacks some. The sample gives about 410,000 clones, less than 95% of which show up once; about 0.57% is in the top ten. The material sequenced was PBMCs or T cells enriched from blood (not recorded which). The receptors here all came from a man aged 18 to 29 who had recovered from COVID-19. Each CDR3 is given with its conserved first and last residue. A D gene is named only where the DNA matches it firmly. Only some rows state a clone size, as once, few, many or a class for expanded clones.

cdr3_length: 16; d_call: -; v_call: TRBV27; clone_size: once; j_call: TRBJ2-7; cdr3_aa: CASSLNEGVPTLEQYF; cdr3_nt: TGTGCCAGCAGTTTAAATGAGGGCGTCCCTACCCTCGAGCAGTACTTC
cdr3_length: 15; d_call: -; v_call: TRBV2; clone_size: -; j_call: TRBJ2-1; cdr3_aa: CASRLDTWDYNEQFF; cdr3_nt: TGTGCCAGCAGACTGGACACTTGGGATTACAATGAGCAGTTCTTC
cdr3_length: 15; d_call: -; v_call: TRBV7-9; clone_size: -; j_call: TRBJ2-3; cdr3_aa: CASSLGGSATDTQYF; cdr3_nt: TGTGCCAGCAGCTTAGGAGGTAGCGCCACAGATACGCAGTATTTT
cdr3_length: 16; d_call: -; v_call: TRBV3-1/TRBV3-2; clone_size: -; j_call: TRBJ1-2; cdr3_aa: CASSQGWRTGVYGYTF; cdr3_nt: TGTGCCAGCAGCCAAGGCTGGCGGACTGGGGTCTATGGCTACACCTTC
cdr3_length: 14; d_call: TRBD2; v_call: TRBV28; clone_size: once; j_call: TRBJ2-7; cdr3_aa: CASSPSGRPYEQYF; cdr3_nt: TGTGCCAGCAGCCCTAGCGGGCGCCCCTACGAGCAGTACTTC
cdr3_length: 13; d_call: -; v_call: TRBV2; clone_size: -; j_call: TRBJ2-5; cdr3_aa: CASGIEAWETQYF; cdr3_nt: TGTGCCAGCGGCATAGAGGCTTGGGAGACCCAGTACTTC
cdr3_length: 14; d_call: TRBD2; v_call: TRBV27; clone_size: -; j_call: TRBJ2-5; cdr3_aa: CASSFYGGGETQYF; cdr3_nt: TGTGCCAGCAGTTTCTACGGGGGGGGAGAGACCCAGTACTTC
cdr3_length: 14; d_call: -; v_call: TRBV19; clone_size: few; j_call: TRBJ1-5; cdr3_aa: CASHYQQGNQPQHF; cdr3_nt: TGTGCCAGCCATTACCAACAGGGAAATCAGCCCCAGCATTTT
cdr3_length: 12; d_call: -; v_call: TRBV19; clone_size: -; j_call: TRBJ1-2; cdr3_aa: CASSEDRSGYTF; cdr3_nt: TGTGCCAGTAGTGAGGACAGATCTGGCTACACCTTC
cdr3_length: 16; d_call: TRBD2; v_call: TRBV5-1; clone_size: -; j_call: TRBJ2-3; cdr3_aa: CASRAGLAGSTDTQYF; cdr3_nt: TGCGCCAGCAGGGCGGGACTAGCGGGTAGCACAGATACGCAGTATTTT
cdr3_length: 16; d_call: -; v_call: TRBV5-1; clone_size: -; j_call: TRBJ2-6; cdr3_aa: CASSRYTGTGANVLTF; cdr3_nt: TGCGCCAGCAGCCGGTACACAGGGACCGGGGCCAACGTCCTGACTTTC
cdr3_length: 14; d_call: -; v_call: TRBV2; clone_size: -; j_call: TRBJ2-7; cdr3_aa: CASFEGGPSYEQYF; cdr3_nt: TGTGCCAGCTTCGAAGGAGGACCGAGCTACGAGCAGTACTTC
cdr3_length: 13; d_call: -; v_call: TRBV5-1; clone_size: -; j_call: TRBJ2-7; cdr3_aa: CASSLILGAEQYF; cdr3_nt: TGCGCCAGCAGCTTGATTCTAGGGGCCGAGCAGTACTTC
cdr3_length: 12; d_call: -; v_call: TRBV28; clone_size: -; j_call: TRBJ2-1; cdr3_aa: CASSLDTGEQFF; cdr3_nt: TGTGCCAGCAGTTTGGACACGGGCGAGCAGTTCTTC
cdr3_length: 16; d_call: TRBD1; v_call: TRBV12-5; clone_size: -; j_call: TRBJ1-2; cdr3_aa: CASGLVSLRDRDGYTF; cdr3_nt: TGTGCTAGTGGTTTGGTATCGTTGAGGGACAGGGATGGCTACACCTTC
cdr3_length: 17; d_call: TRBD2; v_call: TRBV5-4; clone_size: -; j_call: TRBJ2-2; cdr3_aa: CASSLVPSGRGTGELFF; cdr3_nt: TGTGCCAGCAGCTTGGTTCCTAGCGGGAGGGGGACCGGGGAGCTGTTTTTT
cdr3_length: 14; d_call: -; v_call: TRBV15; clone_size: -; j_call: TRBJ1-2; cdr3_aa: CATSQRREGYGYTF; cdr3_nt: TGTGCCACCAGCCAAAGGAGGGAGGGCTATGGCTACACCTTC
cdr3_length: 14; d_call: TRBD1; v_call: TRBV4-2; clone_size: -; j_call: TRBJ1-3; cdr3_aa: CASKTGTSGNTIYF; cdr3_nt: TGTGCCAGCAAGACAGGGACCTCTGGAAACACCATATATTTT
cdr3_length: 17; d_call: TRBD2; v_call: TRBV4-1; clone_size: -; j_call: TRBJ2-2; cdr3_aa: CASSQGLSGKGTGELFF; cdr3_nt: TGCGCCAGCAGCCAAGGGTTGAGCGGGAAGGGCACCGGGGAGCTGTTTTTT
cdr3_length: 16; d_call: -; v_call: TRBV23-1; clone_size: -; j_call: TRBJ2-6; cdr3_aa: CASSQSPGSGANVLTF; cdr3_nt: TGCGCCAGCAGTCAATCGCCGGGCTCTGGGGCCAACGTCCTGACTTTC
cdr3_length: 14; d_call: -; v_call: TRBV2; clone_size: -; j_call: TRBJ1-1; cdr3_aa: CASRTGLLNTEAFF; cdr3_nt: TGTGCCAGCAGGACAGGACTTTTGAACACTGAAGCTTTCTTT
cdr3_length: 16; d_call: TRBD2; v_call: TRBV28; clone_size: few; j_call: TRBJ2-1; cdr3_aa: CASRPSRGRDSGEQFF; cdr3_nt: TGTGCCAGCAGGCCCTCCCGGGGGAGGGATTCGGGTGAGCAGTTCTTC
cdr3_length: 14; d_call: -; v_call: TRBV15; clone_size: -; j_call: TRBJ1-2; cdr3_aa: CATSRDVQGYGYTF; cdr3_nt: TGTGCCACCAGCAGAGATGTACAGGGATATGGCTACACCTTC
cdr3_length: 15; d_call: -; v_call: TRBV6-1; clone_size: -; j_call: TRBJ2-3; cdr3_aa: CASSEGARGTDTQYF; cdr3_nt: TGTGCCAGCAGTGAGGGGGCTAGGGGCACAGATACGCAGTATTTT
cdr3_length: 15; d_call: -; v_call: TRBV5-1; clone_size: -; j_call: TRBJ1-4; cdr3_aa: CASSRRGATNEKLFF; cdr3_nt: TGCGCCAGCAGTCGCAGGGGTGCAACTAATGAAAAACTGTTTTTT
cdr3_length: 14; d_call: -; v_call: TRBV7-2; clone_size: once; j_call: TRBJ1-5; cdr3_aa: CASSLIGKNQPQHF; cdr3_nt: TGTGCCAGCAGCTTAATCGGGAAAAATCAGCCCCAGCATTTT
cdr3_length: 17; d_call: TRBD1; v_call: TRBV4-1; clone_size: -; j_call: TRBJ1-1; cdr3_aa: CASSQYTGTGAFTEAFF; cdr3_nt: TGCGCCAGCAGCCAATATACCGGGACAGGGGCGTTCACTGAAGCTTTCTTT
cdr3_length: 13; d_call: -; v_call: TRBV7-9; clone_size: once; j_call: TRBJ2-7; cdr3_aa: CASSPSGDYEQYF; cdr3_nt: TGTGCCAGCAGCCCCTCGGGGGATTACGAGCAGTACTTC
cdr3_length: 18; d_call: TRBD1; v_call: TRBV5-1; clone_size: -; j_call: TRBJ1-6; cdr3_aa: CASSLKTGELRMNSPLHF; cdr3_nt: TGCGCCAGCAGCTTGAAGACAGGGGAGTTAAGGATGAATTCACCCCTCCACTTT
cdr3_length: 16; d_call: -; v_call: TRBV2; clone_size: -; j_call: TRBJ1-1; cdr3_aa: CASSALTGLLPTEAFF; cdr3_nt: TGTGCCAGCAGCGCTCTTACGGGTCTTCTACCCACTGAAGCTTTCTTT
cdr3_length: 15; d_call: TRBD1; v_call: TRBV4-1; clone_size: -; j_call: TRBJ1-6; cdr3_aa: CASSHHRGGNSPLHF; cdr3_nt: TGCGCCAGCAGCCACCACAGGGGTGGGAATTCACCCCTCCACTTT
cdr3_length: 12; d_call: -; v_call: TRBV6-5; clone_size: -; j_call: TRBJ1-2; cdr3_aa: CASRSEGNGYTF; cdr3_nt: TGTGCCAGCAGATCGGAGGGGAATGGCTACACCTTC
cdr3_length: 13; d_call: -; v_call: TRBV19; clone_size: once; j_call: TRBJ2-3; cdr3_aa: CASSTGGTDTQYF; cdr3_nt: TGTGCCAGTAGTACCGGTGGCACAGATACGCAGTATTTT
cdr3_length: 14; d_call: TRBD2; v_call: TRBV6-5; clone_size: -; j_call: TRBJ2-2; cdr3_aa: CASRQGLAAGELFF; cdr3_nt: TGTGCCAGCAGGCAGGGACTAGCCGCCGGGGAGCTGTTTTTT
cdr3_length: 16; d_call: TRBD1; v_call: TRBV2; clone_size: -; j_call: TRBJ1-1; cdr3_aa: CASSVPWDSWYTEAFF; cdr3_nt: TGTGCCAGCAGTGTCCCCTGGGACAGTTGGTACACTGAAGCTTTCTTT
cdr3_length: 14; d_call: TRBD1; v_call: TRBV6-5; clone_size: -; j_call: TRBJ2-2; cdr3_aa: CASTYRGYTGELFF; cdr3_nt: TGTGCCAGCACTTACAGGGGGTACACCGGGGAGCTGTTTTTT
cdr3_length: 13; d_call: -; v_call: TRBV6-5; clone_size: once; j_call: TRBJ2-6; cdr3_aa: CASKETGANVLTF; cdr3_nt: TGTGCCAGCAAGGAGACTGGGGCCAACGTCCTGACTTTC
cdr3_length: 17; d_call: -; v_call: TRBV7-9; clone_size: -; j_call: TRBJ2-7; cdr3_aa: CASSFSTQGEIGYEQYF; cdr3_nt: TGTGCCAGCAGCTTCTCCACCCAGGGTGAAATAGGCTACGAGCAGTACTTC
cdr3_length: 15; d_call: -; v_call: TRBV7-9; clone_size: -; j_call: TRBJ1-3; cdr3_aa: CASSLARGGGNTIYF; cdr3_nt: TGTGCCAGCAGCTTAGCGCGGGGCGGCGGAAACACCATATATTTT
cdr3_length: 17; d_call: TRBD1; v_call: TRBV4-1; clone_size: -; j_call: TRBJ1-1; cdr3_aa: CASTPPRDRGMNTEAFF; cdr3_nt: TGCGCCAGCACCCCACCGAGGGACAGGGGAATGAACACTGAAGCTTTCTTT
cdr3_length: 15; d_call: -; v_call: TRBV28; clone_size: -; j_call: TRBJ1-1; cdr3_aa: CASRGSTTHGAEAFF; cdr3_nt: TGTGCCAGCAGAGGATCAACAACTCACGGGGCTGAAGCTTTCTTT
cdr3_length: 15; d_call: TRBD1; v_call: TRBV11-2; clone_size: -; j_call: TRBJ1-5; cdr3_aa: CASSLGTGSNQPQHF; cdr3_nt: TGTGCCAGCAGCTTAGGGACAGGTTCAAATCAGCCCCAGCATTTT